The clone carrying this T cell receptor (beta chain) was counted only a few times. The antigen is unknown. This record comes from a study of regulatory T cells in long-lasting Graves disease. Study-wide findings and caveats: The persistent group shared 2,500 to 3,000 public clonotypes, more than the 850 to 1,000 shared by new patients.

Time point noted: persistent/refractory GD, antithyroid drugs over 5 years with positive TRAb. From PBMCs, RNA was extracted and then used to make the TCR library. From each patient, around 9 milliliters of peripheral blood was drawn and collected into an EDTA anticoagulant tube. Library construction for TCR beta used iRepertoire HTBI primers and Arm-PCR of CDR3 regions. TCRdb reanalysed the multiplex PCR reads using MiXCR and keeps one entry per CDR3 protein. This table holds 400,000 to 600,000 distinct CDR3 sequences, about 22% found once. The germline V gene has CDR1 MNHEY and CDR2 SVGAGI. The CDR3 totals 13 residues. Trimming cost V 0 bases and J 8 bases, with 5 bases left between them.

The sample was peripheral blood mononuclear cells (PBMCs), taken when the disease was refractory, from a patient treated with antithyroid drugs. The chain is built from TRBV6-5 and TRBJ1-6, with D unclear. The source is a female donor with Graves disease. In nucleotides, the CDR3 is TGTGCCAGCAGTTACTCCGGGGATTCACCCCTCCACTTT. This encodes CASSYSGDSPLHF.